This paragraph covers one T cell receptor (beta chain) sequence. The data originate from a study of radiotherapy plus CTLA-4 blockade in lung cancer. On the study more broadly: Objective responses arose in roughly 20% of patients, and 25% to 40% experienced disease control.

Per the germline V gene, CDR1 is LNHDA and CDR2 is SQIVND (reference sequence). V lost 1 base and J 6 bases, leaving 16 bases between the germline ends. The CDR3 length is 15 residues. Generated by immunoSEQ multiplex PCR, the TCRdb table keeps only in-frame clones and is missing some. The sample carries about 38,000 clones, 80% to 90% recorded once. The chain recombines TRBV19 with TRBJ2-7; maybe TRBD1 (6 bases). The sequencing used peripheral blood, collected from a patient treated with radiotherapy plus ipilimumab. This clonotype originated in a human donor with non-small cell lung cancer whose response to radiotherapy plus ipilimumab could not be evaluated. CDR3 in DNA: TGTGCCAGTAGTATAGGTGCAGGGGCTGTTGGCGAGCAGTACTTC. Translation gives CASSIGAGAVGEQYF. Drawing the rest from reference TRBV19 and TRBJ2-7, the complete variable domain is DGGITQSPKYLFRKEGQNVTLSCEQNLNHDAMYWYRQDPGQGLRLIYYSQIVNDFQKGDIAEGYSVSREKKESFPLTVTSAQKNPTAFYLCASSIGAGAVGEQYFGPGTRLTVT.